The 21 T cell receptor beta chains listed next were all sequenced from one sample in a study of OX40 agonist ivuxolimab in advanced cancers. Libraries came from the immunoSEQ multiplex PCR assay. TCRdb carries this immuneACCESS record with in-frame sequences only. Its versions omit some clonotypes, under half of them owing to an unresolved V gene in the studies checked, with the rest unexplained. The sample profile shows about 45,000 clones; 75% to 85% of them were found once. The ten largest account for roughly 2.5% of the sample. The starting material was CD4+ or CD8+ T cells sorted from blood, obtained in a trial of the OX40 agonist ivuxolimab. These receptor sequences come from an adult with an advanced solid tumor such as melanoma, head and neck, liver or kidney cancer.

CDR3 region: CASSQGFSGSYGYTF. The CDR3 DNA follows: TGTGCCAGCAGCCAAGGATTTTCGGGGTCCTATGGCTACACCTTC. J is TRBJ1-2 and V is TRBV5-4; no definite D call. Germline assignment: CDR1 SGHNT and CDR2 YYREEE (reference sequence). Trimming pared 4 bases from V and 4 bases from J, leaving 17 bases between. The CDR3 extends over 15 amino acids. Combining the CDR3 with reference TRBV5-4 and TRBJ1-2 gives the whole variable domain ETGVTQSPTHLIKTRGQQVTLRCSSQSGHNTVSWYQQALGQGPQFIFQYYREEENGRGNFPPRFSGLQFPNYSSELNVNALELDDSALYLCASSQGFSGSYGYTFGSGTRLTVV.

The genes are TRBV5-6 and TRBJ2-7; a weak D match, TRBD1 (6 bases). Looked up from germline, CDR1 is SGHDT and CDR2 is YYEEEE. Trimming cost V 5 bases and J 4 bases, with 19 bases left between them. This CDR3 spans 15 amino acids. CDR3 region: CASRPRDTGRYEQYF. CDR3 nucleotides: TGTGCCAGCAGGCCCCGGGACACAGGGCGGTACGAGCAGTACTTC.

CDR3 protein: CASSQEAAGGTVRGYTF. In DNA, the CDR3 is TGCGCCAGCAGCCAAGAAGCGGCAGGGGGCACCGTAAGAGGCTACACCTTC. V gene TRBV4-3 combines with J gene TRBJ1-2; TRBD1 agrees at 8 bases. Germline CDR1 reads LGHNA; CDR2 reads YSLEER. The CDR3 has 17 amino acids. Trimming took 0 bases from V and 8 from J; bases not matched to a gene: 14.

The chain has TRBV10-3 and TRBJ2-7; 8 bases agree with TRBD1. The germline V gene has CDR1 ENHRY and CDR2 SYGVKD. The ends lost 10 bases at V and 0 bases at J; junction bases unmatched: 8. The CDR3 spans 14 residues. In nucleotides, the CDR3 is TGTGCCAGCCTGGAGACAGGGGCCTCCTACGAGCAGTACTTC. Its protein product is CASLETGASYEQYF.

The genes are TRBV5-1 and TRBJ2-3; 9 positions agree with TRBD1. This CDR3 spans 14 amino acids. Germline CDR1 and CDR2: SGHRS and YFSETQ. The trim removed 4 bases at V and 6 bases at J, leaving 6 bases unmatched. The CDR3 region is CASSPGTGSDTQYF. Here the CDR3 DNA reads TGCGCCAGCAGCCCCGGGACAGGGTCGGATACGCAGTATTTT.

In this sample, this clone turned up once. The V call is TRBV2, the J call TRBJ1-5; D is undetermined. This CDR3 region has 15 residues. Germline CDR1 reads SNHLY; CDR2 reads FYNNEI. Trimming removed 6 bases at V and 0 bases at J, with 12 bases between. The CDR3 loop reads CASRPGLYSNQPQHF. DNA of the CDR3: TGTGCCAGCAGGCCAGGACTTTATAGCAATCAGCCCCAGCATTTT. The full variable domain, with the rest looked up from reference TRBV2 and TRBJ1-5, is EPEVTQTPSHQVTQMGQEVILRCVPISNHLYFYWYRQILGQKVEFLVSFYNNEISEKSEIFDDQFSVERPDGSNFTLKIRSTKLEDSAMYFCASRPGLYSNQPQHFGDGTRLSIL.

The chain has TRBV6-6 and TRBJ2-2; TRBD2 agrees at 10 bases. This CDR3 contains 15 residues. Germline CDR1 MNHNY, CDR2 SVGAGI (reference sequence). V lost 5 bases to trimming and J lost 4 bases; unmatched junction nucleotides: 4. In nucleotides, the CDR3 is TGTGCCAGCAGTCGGACTAGCGGCATCACCGGGGAGCTGTTTTTT. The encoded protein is CASSRTSGITGELFF.

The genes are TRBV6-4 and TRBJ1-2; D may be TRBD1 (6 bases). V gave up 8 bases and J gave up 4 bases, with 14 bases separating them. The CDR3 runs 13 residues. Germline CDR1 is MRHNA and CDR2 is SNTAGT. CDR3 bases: TGTGCCAGCTCGAGGGGGGGGACCTATGGCTACACCTTC. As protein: CASSRGGTYGYTF.

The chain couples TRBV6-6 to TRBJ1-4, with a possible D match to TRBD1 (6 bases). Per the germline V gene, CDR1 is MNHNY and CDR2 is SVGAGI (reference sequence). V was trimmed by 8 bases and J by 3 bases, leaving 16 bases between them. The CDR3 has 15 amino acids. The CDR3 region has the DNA TGTGCCAGCCAGGGGACCGGGGCGGCTAATGAAAAACTGTTTTTT. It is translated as CASQGTGAANEKLFF.

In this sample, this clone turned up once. The CDR3: CASSHYQGEDYEQYF. In DNA, the CDR3 is TGCGCCAGCAGCCATTACCAGGGGGAGGACTACGAGCAGTACTTC. The chain couples TRBV4-3 to TRBJ2-7, with a tentative D call TRBD1 (7 bases). V was pared by 3 bases and J by 3 bases, with 15 bases between. The germline V gene has CDR1 LGHNA and CDR2 YSLEER. The CDR3 extends over 15 amino acids.

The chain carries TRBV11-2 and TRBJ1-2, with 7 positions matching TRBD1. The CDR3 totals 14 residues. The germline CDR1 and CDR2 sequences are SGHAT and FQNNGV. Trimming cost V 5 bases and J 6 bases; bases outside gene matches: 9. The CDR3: CASSLQRTGNGYTF. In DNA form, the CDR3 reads TGTGCCAGCAGCCTTCAGAGGACAGGCAATGGCTACACCTTC. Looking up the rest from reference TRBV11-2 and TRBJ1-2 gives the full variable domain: EAGVAQSPRYKIIEKRQSVAFWCNPISGHATLYWYQQILGQGPKLLIQFQNNGVVDDSQLPKDRFSAERLKGVDSTLKIQPAKLEDSAVYLCASSLQRTGNGYTFGSGTRLTVV.

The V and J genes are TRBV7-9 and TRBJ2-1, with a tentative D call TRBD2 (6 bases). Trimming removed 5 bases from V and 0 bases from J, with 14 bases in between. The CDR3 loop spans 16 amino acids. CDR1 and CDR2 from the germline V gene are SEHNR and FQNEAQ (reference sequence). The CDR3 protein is CASSPVRDSSYNEQFF. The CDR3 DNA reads TGTGCCAGCAGCCCCGTGCGGGACTCCTCCTACAATGAGCAGTTCTTC.

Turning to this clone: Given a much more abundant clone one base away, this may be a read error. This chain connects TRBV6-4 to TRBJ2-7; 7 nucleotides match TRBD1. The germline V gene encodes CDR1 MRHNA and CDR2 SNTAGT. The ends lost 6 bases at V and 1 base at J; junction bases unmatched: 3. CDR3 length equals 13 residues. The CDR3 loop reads CASSRDRSYEQYF. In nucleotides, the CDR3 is TGTGCCAGCAGCCGGGACAGATCCTACGAGCAGTACTTC.

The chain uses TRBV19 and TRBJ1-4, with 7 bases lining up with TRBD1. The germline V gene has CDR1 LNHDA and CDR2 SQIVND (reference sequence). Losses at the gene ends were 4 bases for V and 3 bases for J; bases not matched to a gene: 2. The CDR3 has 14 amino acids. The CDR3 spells CASSSTGANEKLFF. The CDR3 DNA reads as TGTGCCAGTAGTAGCACAGGGGCTAATGAAAAACTGTTTTTT.

CDR3 nucleotides: TGTGCCAGCAGTTTTAGCGGGGAGGACTACAATGAGCAGTTCTTC. This sequence encodes CASSFSGEDYNEQFF. The V and J genes are TRBV6-5 and TRBJ2-1; TRBD2 aligns across 8 bases. The trim removed 4 bases at V and 3 bases at J, leaving 5 bases unmatched. Germline assignment: CDR1 MNHEY and CDR2 SVGAGI. This CDR3 has 15 amino acids.

The CDR3 DNA reads TGCGCCAGCAGCTTGTGGCGCTTACAGGGGGGAGATGAAGCTTTCTTT. Protein sequence: CASSLWRLQGGDEAFF. The chain couples TRBV5-1 to TRBJ1-1; 8 nucleotides agree with TRBD1. In germline, CDR1 is SGHRS, CDR2 YFSETQ. CDR3 size: 16 residues. The V and J ends lost 1 base and 7 bases, in that order; junction bases with no gene match: 12.

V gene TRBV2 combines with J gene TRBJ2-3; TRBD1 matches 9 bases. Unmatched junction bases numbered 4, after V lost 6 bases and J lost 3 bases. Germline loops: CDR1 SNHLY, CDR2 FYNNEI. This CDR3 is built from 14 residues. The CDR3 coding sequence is TGTGCCAGCAGGGGGGACAGGGAGACAGATACGCAGTATTTT. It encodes CASRGDRETDTQYF.

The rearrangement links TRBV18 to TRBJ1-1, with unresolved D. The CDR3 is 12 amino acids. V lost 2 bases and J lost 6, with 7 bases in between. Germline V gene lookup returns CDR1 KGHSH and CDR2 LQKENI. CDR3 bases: TGTGCCAGCTCACCAGGGATCGCTGAAGCTTTCTTT. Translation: CASSPGIAEAFF.

DNA of the CDR3: TGTGCCAGCAGCTGGGGGGGGACGGGTGAAGCTTTCTTT. Encoded protein: CASSWGGTGEAFF. The chain couples TRBV7-9 to TRBJ1-1, with a tentative D call TRBD1 (5 bases). The CDR3 runs to 13 residues. Germline values: CDR1 SEHNR, CDR2 FQNEAQ (reference sequence). Trimming removed 4 bases at V and 7 bases at J, with 13 bases between.

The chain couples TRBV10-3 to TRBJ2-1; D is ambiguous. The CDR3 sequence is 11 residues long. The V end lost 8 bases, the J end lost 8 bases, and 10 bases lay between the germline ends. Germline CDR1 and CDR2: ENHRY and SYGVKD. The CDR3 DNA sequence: TGTGCCATCGGAATTACCGATGAGCAGTTCTTC. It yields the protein CAIGITDEQFF.

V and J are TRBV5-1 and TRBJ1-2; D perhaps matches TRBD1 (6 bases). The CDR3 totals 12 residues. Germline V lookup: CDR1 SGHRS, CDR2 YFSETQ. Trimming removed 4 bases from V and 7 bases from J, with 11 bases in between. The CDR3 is CASSQGQGGYTF. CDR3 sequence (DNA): TGCGCCAGCAGCCAGGGACAAGGTGGCTACACCTTC. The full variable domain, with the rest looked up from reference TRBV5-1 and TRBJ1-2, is KAGVTQTPRYLIKTRGQQVTLSCSPISGHRSVSWYQQTPGQGLQFLFEYFSETQRNKGNFPGRFSGRQFSNSRSEMNVSTLELGDSALYLCASSQGQGGYTFGSGTRLTVV.